This entry lists 22 T cell receptor beta chains sequenced from one sample in a study of cytomegalovirus exposure and HLA in healthy donors (dated by TCRdb to about 2017). Library generation was performed with the immunoSEQ multiplex PCR assay. For the multiplex PCR, a mixture combining 60 forward primers for TCR Vbeta segments and 13 reverse primers for TCR Jbeta segments was used. The immuneACCESS repertoire file appears here via TCRdb, limited to in-frame rearrangements. These files lack a portion of the clones; in checked studies, under half of the deficit traces to unresolved V genes, and the cause of the others is not known. This sample's table carries over 25,000 clones. 0.71% of the sample is held by the ten biggest clonotypes. The sequenced sample was PBMCs. The receptors were sampled from a young man in good health and CMV-seronegative.

The chain links TRBV5-1 to TRBJ2-3, with 9 nucleotides matching TRBD2. Germline V gene lookup returns CDR1 SGHRS and CDR2 YFSETQ. CDR3 length: 17 residues. V lost 3 bases, J lost 3 bases, and 11 bases stayed unmatched. This CDR3 reads CASSSVIAGVVTDTQYF. CDR3 DNA sequence: TGCGCCAGCAGCTCGGTGATAGCGGGAGTGGTAACAGATACGCAGTATTTT. The full variable domain, in which reference TRBV5-1 and TRBJ2-3 provide the parts outside the CDR3, is KAGVTQTPRYLIKTRGQQVTLSCSPISGHRSVSWYQQTPGQGLQFLFEYFSETQRNKGNFPGRFSGRQFSNSRSEMNVSTLELGDSALYLCASSSVIAGVVTDTQYFGPGTRLTVL.

The chain couples TRBV5-1 to TRBJ2-3; TRBD2 is a possible D gene (6 bases). CDR3 length: 15 residues. CDR1 SGHRS and CDR2 YFSETQ come from the germline V gene. V shed 4 bases and J shed 2 bases, with 14 bases lying between them. The CDR3 sequence: CASSTSGTYTDTQYF. The CDR3 bases are TGCGCCAGCAGCACATCCGGGACTTACACAGATACGCAGTATTTT.

This sequence joins TRBV19 and TRBJ2-7, with 7 bases fitting TRBD1. Trimming took 6 bases from V and 3 from J; bases not matched to a gene: 11. The CDR3 runs to 15 residues. Per germline, CDR1 LNHDA and CDR2 SQIVND (reference sequence). CDR3 in DNA: TGTGCCAGTAGCAACCCTACAGGGGCAAGCTACGAGCAGTACTTC. Translated, it gives CASSNPTGASYEQYF.

This sequence joins TRBV18 and TRBJ1-3; D is possibly TRBD1 (6 bases). The CDR3 covers 14 residues. From germline, CDR1 is KGHSH and CDR2 LQKENI. V lost 0 bases and J 3 bases, leaving 6 bases between the germline ends. The CDR3 DNA follows: TGTGCCAGCTCACCACCAGGGGGTGGAAACACCATATATTTT. As protein: CASSPPGGGNTIYF.

This rearrangement joins TRBV11-3 to TRBJ2-4, with a weak D call TRBD2 (5 bases). Germline CDR1 reads SGHNT; CDR2 reads YENEEA. The CDR3 totals 17 residues. Trimming left V 0 bases short and J 1 base short, with 13 bases between. The CDR3 loop reads CASSLDFGIGAKNIQYF. CDR3 DNA: TGTGCCAGCAGCTTAGATTTCGGGATCGGGGCCAAAAACATTCAGTACTTC.

Written as DNA, the CDR3 is TGCGCCAGCAGCTATGGGACAGGGACTACCTACGAGCAGTACTTC. This codes for CASSYGTGTTYEQYF. J is TRBJ2-7 and V is TRBV5-1, with 9 bases lining up with TRBD1. The CDR3 runs 15 residues. Germline CDR1 reads SGHRS; CDR2 reads YFSETQ. V lost 3 bases and J lost 2; bases outside the gene matches: 6.

V and J are TRBV4-2 and TRBJ2-3; D perhaps matches TRBD2 (6 bases). The CDR3 spans 15 residues. Germline CDR1 LGHNA, CDR2 YNFKEQ. The V and J ends lost 4 bases and 8 bases respectively, with 19 bases between them. This CDR3 is CASSPRDFDSGTQYF. The CDR3 bases are TGTGCCAGCAGCCCCCGGGACTTCGATTCTGGTACGCAGTATTTT.

CDR3 nucleotide sequence: TGTGCCAGCAGCTTAAGGGCAGGGGTTGGCTACACCTTC. This translates into CASSLRAGVGYTF. The chain uses TRBV13 and TRBJ1-2; D perhaps matches TRBD1 (6 bases). Per germline, CDR1 PRHDT and CDR2 FYEKMQ (reference sequence). The CDR3 runs to 13 residues. The germline V and J ends were trimmed by 2 bases and 7 bases, with 11 bases remaining between them.

The chain uses TRBV7-9 and TRBJ2-7; D may be TRBD1 (6 bases). Trimming took off 4 bases at V and 5 bases at J, with 15 bases between the two ends. Germline lookup yields CDR1 SEHNR and CDR2 FQNEAQ (reference sequence). The CDR3 totals 14 residues. The CDR3 is CASSYRADFNEQYF. The CDR3 nucleotides read TGTGCCAGCAGCTACAGGGCCGATTTCAACGAGCAGTACTTC.

V is TRBV11-2 and J is TRBJ2-1; weak D call: TRBD2 (5 bases). V was pared by 2 bases and J by 9 bases, with 20 bases between. Germline V gene data show CDR1 as SGHAT and CDR2 as FQNNGV. The CDR3 length is 16 residues. The CDR3: CASSLLQRAGYGEQFF. CDR3 sequence (DNA): TGTGCCAGCAGCTTACTCCAGAGGGCCGGGTACGGTGAGCAGTTCTTC. Full variable domain (outside the CDR3, taken from reference TRBV11-2 and TRBJ2-1): EAGVAQSPRYKIIEKRQSVAFWCNPISGHATLYWYQQILGQGPKLLIQFQNNGVVDDSQLPKDRFSAERLKGVDSTLKIQPAKLEDSAVYLCASSLLQRAGYGEQFFGPGTRLTVL.

V gene TRBV18 combines with J gene TRBJ1-1; TRBD1 aligns across 7 bases. The CDR3 sequence is 16 residues long. The V gene end was trimmed by 4 bases and the J gene end by 0 bases; junction bases not matched to a gene: 8. Germline V CDR1 and CDR2: KGHSH, LQKENI. DNA of the CDR3: TGTGCCAGCTCACTTAAGACAGGGCCCATGAACACTGAAGCTTTCTTT. This gives the protein CASSLKTGPMNTEAFF.

The CDR3 here is CASSIQGARGANVLTF. The CDR3 DNA reads as TGTGCCAGCAGCATACAGGGGGCACGTGGGGCCAACGTCCTGACTTTC. V is TRBV4-2 and J is TRBJ2-6; TRBD1 agrees at 9 bases. Germline trimming cut 5 bases from V and 3 bases from J; bases unmatched to any gene: 5. Germline-derived CDR1 and CDR2 are LGHNA and YNFKEQ. The CDR3 extends over 16 amino acids.

The rearrangement links TRBV5-6 to TRBJ2-1; D may be TRBD2 (6 bases). The CDR3 spans 11 residues. Germline CDR1 and CDR2: SGHDT and YYEEEE. V was clipped by 7 bases and J by 7 bases, with 9 bases between them. The CDR3 nucleotides read TGTGCCAGCTTTCGGGGGAATGAGCAGTTCTTC. Protein sequence: CASFRGNEQFF.

The J gene is TRBJ2-5, the V gene TRBV27; 13 nucleotides align to TRBD2. There are 15 residues in the CDR3. Germline V gene data show CDR1 as MNHEY and CDR2 as SMNVEV (reference sequence). V shed 5 bases, J shed 9 bases, and the junction held 9 bases outside the gene matches. CDR3 protein: CASSLTSGRANPQYF. CDR3 sequence (DNA): TGTGCCAGCAGTCTTACTAGCGGGAGGGCCAACCCCCAGTACTTC.

The rearrangement uses TRBV6-1 and TRBJ1-2; the D is unclear. The CDR3 runs to 13 residues. Trimming removed 7 bases at V and 5 bases at J, with 14 bases between. The germline gives CDR1 MNHNS, CDR2 SASEGT. CDR3 DNA sequence: TGTGCCAGCAAATCGCGGCACGAGTATGGCTACACCTTC. Translation: CASKSRHEYGYTF.

This rearrangement joins TRBV11-3 to TRBJ1-1; a weak D match, TRBD1 (5 bases). Trimming pared 4 bases from V and 3 bases from J, leaving 9 bases between. Germline CDR1 reads SGHNT; CDR2 reads YENEEA. CDR3 length: 13 amino acids. The CDR3 is CASSSLQDTEAFF. The CDR3, as DNA: TGTGCCAGCAGCTCGTTACAGGACACTGAAGCTTTCTTT.

Notes on this clone: Other DNA sequences of this sample code for an identical CDR3. This rearrangement joins TRBV6-5 to TRBJ1-2, with TRBD1 identical over 8 bases. This CDR3 has 13 residues. The germline V gene encodes CDR1 MNHEY and CDR2 SVGAGI. J gave up 6 bases and V 6 bases, and 6 bases lay outside the gene matches. The CDR3 reads CASSSGGLHGYTF. The CDR3 DNA is TGTGCCAGCAGCTCAGGGGGCTTACATGGCTACACCTTC.

The chain employs TRBV5-1 and TRBJ2-5; a weak D match, TRBD1 (6 bases). The DNA end is more similar to TRBJ2-7, so the J call may be wrong. Per germline, CDR1 SGHRS and CDR2 YFSETQ. There are 13 residues in the CDR3. The CDR3 bases are TGCGCCAGCAGACGGGACACCCTCTACGAGCAGTACTTC. Protein: CASRRDTLYEQYF.

The chain carries TRBV6-5 and TRBJ2-6; 7 bases align to TRBD1. V was clipped by 0 bases and J by 4 bases; unmatched bases: 3. The length of the CDR3 is 16 residues. The germline CDR1 and CDR2 sequences are MNHEY and SVGAGI. CDR3 DNA: TGTGCCAGCAGTTACTCGACAGGGAGCGGGGCCAACGTCCTGACTTTC. Translation gives CASSYSTGSGANVLTF.

For this clone: Sequence at one end of the junction differs from germline and may be a read error. This chain links TRBV5-1 with TRBJ2-3; D possibly corresponds to TRBD1 (6 bases). The CDR3 has 14 residues. Germline V gene lookup returns CDR1 SGHRS and CDR2 YFSETQ. CDR3 bases: TGCGCCAGCAGATTGGCAGGGGGCACAGATACGCAGTATTTT. Translating it yields CASRLAGGTDTQYF.

Here the CDR3 DNA reads TGTGCCAGCTCACCGCGGAACACTGAAGCTTTCTTT. It is translated as CASSPRNTEAFF. The chain combines TRBV18 with TRBJ1-1; D call uncertain. Looked up from germline, CDR1 is KGHSH and CDR2 is LQKENI. This CDR3 has 12 amino acids. V lost 3 bases and J 1 base, leaving 3 bases between the germline ends.

The chain couples TRBV5-4 to TRBJ1-4; weak D call: TRBD1 (6 bases). Germline V lookup: CDR1 SGHNT, CDR2 YYREEE (reference sequence). Between the trimmed V and J ends, which lost 2 bases and 8 bases, there was a span of 19 bases. The CDR3 runs 16 residues. CDR3 coding DNA: TGTGCCAGCAGCTTTACGTCCGGGACAAGTACCGAAAAACTGTTTTTT. It encodes CASSFTSGTSTEKLFF.